Below are 26 T cell receptor beta chains sequenced from a single sample in a study of regulatory T cells in long-lasting Graves disease. In building TCR beta libraries, iRepertoire HTBI primers were used together with Arm-PCR of CDR3 regions. Each CDR3 protein is one row after TCRdb ran MiXCR on the multiplex PCR reads. The profile shows fewer than 650,000 distinct CDR3 sequences, 15% to 20% of them singletons. Described time point: newly diagnosed GD, antithyroid drugs for less than 3 months. Preparation of the TCR library used RNA extracted from PBMCs. The same sample was also studied in work on T cells in Graves' hyperthyroidism and ophthalmopathy.

This specimen consisted of peripheral blood mononuclear cells (PBMCs), obtained at new diagnosis, from a patient treated with antithyroid drugs. These receptors came from a man aged 18 to 29 with Graves disease.

This clonotype was picked up a small number of times. The J gene is TRBJ2-5, the V gene TRBV11-2; 9 positions match TRBD2. CDR3 size: 15 residues. Per germline, CDR1 SGHAT and CDR2 FQNNGV. V was pared by 5 bases and J by 1 base, with 5 bases of the junction left unmatched. CDR3 bases: TGTGCCAGCAGCCACGGGCGGGAGGGCCAAGAGACCCAGTACTTC. Translating gives CASSHGREGQETQYF.

The rearrangement uses TRBV29-1 and TRBJ2-3; 8 bases map to TRBD2. CDR1 is SQVTM and CDR2 is ANQGSEA in the germline V gene. V lost 3 bases, J lost 3 bases, and 5 bases stayed unmatched. The CDR3 is made up of 14 amino acids. CDR3 protein: CSVDMVAGTDTQYF. CDR3 nucleotides: TGCAGCGTTGATATGGTAGCGGGGACAGATACGCAGTATTTT.

This clonotype was seen at least ten times. The V call is TRBV5-1, the J call TRBJ2-1; TRBD1 aligns across 8 bases. V lost 2 bases, J lost 5 bases, and 6 bases stayed unmatched. Germline lookup yields CDR1 SGHRS and CDR2 YFSETQ. The CDR3 spans 15 residues. The CDR3 nucleotides read TGCGCCAGCAGCTTTTCCGGGACAGGAAACAATGAGCAGTTCTTC. This encodes CASSFSGTGNNEQFF.

This clonotype was recorded a few times. This chain connects TRBV30 to TRBJ2-3; D might be TRBD1 (6 bases). CDR1 and CDR2 (germline): GTSNPN, SVGIG (reference sequence). Trimming cost V 2 bases and J 2 bases, with 20 bases left between them. The CDR3 runs 17 residues. In DNA form, the CDR3 reads TGTGCCTGGAGTAAGTTCAGGCAGGGGTTTTCCACAGATACGCAGTATTTT. It codes for CAWSKFRQGFSTDTQYF.

This clonotype was counted at least ten times. The V gene is TRBV2, the J gene TRBJ1-2; no definite D call. This CDR3 comprises 14 residues. The V and J ends lost 7 bases and 7 bases respectively, with 19 bases between them. In germline, CDR1 is SNHLY, CDR2 FYNNEI. CDR3 sequence reads: CASTEGPGVGGYTF. CDR3 nucleotide sequence: TGTGCCAGCACGGAGGGTCCGGGAGTGGGTGGCTACACCTTC.

V and J are TRBV11-2 and TRBJ2-3; D is unclear. The CDR3 runs 12 residues. In germline, CDR1 is SGHAT, CDR2 FQNNGV. The germline V and J ends were trimmed by 6 bases and 6 bases, with 10 bases remaining between them. As DNA, the CDR3 is TGTGCCAGCAGTGTTATGGTTGATACGCAGTATTTT. Protein product: CASSVMVDTQYF.

This clonotype occurred many times. The J gene is TRBJ2-1, the V gene TRBV20-1; 14 bases are a match to TRBD2. The CDR3 has 14 amino acids. V dropped 7 bases and J dropped 5; count of bases not matched to a gene: 4. Germline loops: CDR1 DFQATT, CDR2 SNEGSKA (reference sequence). CDR3 protein: CSVRLAGGNNEQFF. Written as DNA, the CDR3 is TGCAGTGTACGACTAGCGGGAGGGAACAATGAGCAGTTCTTC.

In its sample, this clonotype was seen a few times. V gene TRBV10-2 combines with J gene TRBJ2-7, with D possibly called TRBD1 or TRBD2 (5 bases each). The CDR3 loop spans 15 amino acids. Germline values: CDR1 WSHSY, CDR2 SAAADI. Trimming shortened V by 8 bases and J by 3 bases, and 20 bases separated the two germline ends. The CDR3: CASAEGQGPYYEQYF. DNA for the CDR3: TGCGCCAGCGCCGAGGGTCAGGGACCTTACTACGAGCAGTACTTC.

This clonotype was detected a few times. The chain recombines TRBV30 with TRBJ2-7; TRBD1 aligns across 8 bases. Germline V CDR1 and CDR2: GTSNPN, SVGIG (reference sequence). The CDR3 covers 12 residues. After removal of 3 bases from V and 3 bases from J, the junction contained 1 base not matched to a gene. The chain's CDR3 is CAWRDRDYEQYF. Here the CDR3 DNA reads TGTGCCTGGAGGGACAGGGACTACGAGCAGTACTTC.

This clonotype was seen repeatedly, ten times or more. CDR3 nucleotides: TGTGCCAGCAGTTACGGGTTGCAGGGGACTAGCGGAGAGACCCAGTACTTC. It encodes CASSYGLQGTSGETQYF. The chain recombines TRBV6-2 or TRBV6-3 with TRBJ2-5, with 11 bases aligning to TRBD2. CDR3 length: 17 residues. Unmatched junction bases numbered 9, after V lost 2 bases and J lost 4 bases. Germline CDR1 is MNHEY and CDR2 is SVGEGT.

The chain has TRBV20-1 and TRBJ2-3; TRBD2 might be the D (5 bases). Germline CDR1 is DFQATT and CDR2 is SNEGSKA (reference sequence). The CDR3 consists of 14 residues. The germline V and J ends were trimmed by 2 bases and 4 bases, with 13 bases remaining between them. The CDR3 is CSARKSGGPDTQYF. CDR3 sequence (DNA): TGCAGTGCTAGAAAATCAGGAGGCCCAGATACGCAGTATTTT.

A word on this clonotype: Just one base apart from a much larger clone, this may be a read error. In DNA form, the CDR3 reads TGTGCCAGCAGTTACGGGACAGGGTTTCACAATGAGCAGTTCTTC. Protein product: CASSYGTGFHNEQFF. The chain has TRBV6-5 and TRBJ2-1; TRBD1 agrees at 9 bases. The trim removed 2 bases at V and 5 bases at J, leaving 4 bases unmatched. Germline V lookup: CDR1 MNHEY, CDR2 SVGAGI. The CDR3 runs to 15 residues.

The chain has TRBV15 and TRBJ2-1, with unresolved D. V lost 1 base and J lost 7, with 11 bases in between. This CDR3 has 14 residues. CDR1 is LNHNV and CDR2 is YYDKDF in the germline V gene (reference sequence). Here the CDR3 reads CATSRVAPDNEQFF. CDR3 coding DNA: TGTGCCACCAGCAGAGTTGCCCCTGATAATGAGCAGTTCTTC. The full variable domain, in which reference TRBV15 and TRBJ2-1 provide the parts outside the CDR3, is DAMVIQNPRYQVTQFGKPVTLSCSQTLNHNVMYWYQQKSSQAPKLLFHYYDKDFNNEADTPDNFQSRRPNTSFCFLDIRSPGLGDTAMYLCATSRVAPDNEQFFGPGTRLTVL.

This clonotype was observed at least ten times. This sequence joins TRBV27 and TRBJ1-5; D unclear. The CDR3 totals 16 residues. V gave up 1 base and J gave up 6 bases, with 16 bases separating them. CDR1 and CDR2 (germline): MNHEY, SMNVEV (reference sequence). Here the CDR3 reads CASSLFGATAGQPQHF. In DNA form, the CDR3 reads TGTGCCAGCAGTTTATTTGGTGCCACCGCCGGTCAGCCCCAGCATTTT.

The chain combines TRBV6-5 with TRBJ2-7; the match to TRBD1 covers 10 bases. The CDR3 loop spans 15 amino acids. Germline CDR1 is MNHEY and CDR2 is SVGAGI. V dropped 4 bases and J dropped 6; count of bases not matched to a gene: 9. DNA of the CDR3: TGTGCCAGCAGTTCAAGGGACAGGGGTTCCCTCGAGCAGTACTTC. It encodes CASSSRDRGSLEQYF.

This sequence joins TRBV5-4 and TRBJ2-7, with D perhaps TRBD2 (6 bases). The V gene's germline CDR1 is SGHNT and CDR2 YYREEE (reference sequence). This CDR3 contains 14 residues. Between the trimmed V and J ends, which lost 4 bases and 1 base, there was a span of 12 bases. CDR3 in DNA: TGTGCCAGCAGCACTCAGACTAGTTCCTACGAGCAGTACTTC. This encodes CASSTQTSSYEQYF.

The chain carries TRBV30 and TRBJ1-1; D gene uncertain. This CDR3 has 12 residues. The germline V gene has CDR1 GTSNPN and CDR2 SVGIG (reference sequence). The ends were cut back, 6 bases at V and 2 bases at J, with 10 bases in the middle. CDR3 in DNA: TGTGCCTGCCCGTCTCGTAACACTGAAGCTTTCTTT. Translated: CACPSRNTEAFF.

There are many counts of this clonotype. This sequence joins TRBV20-1 and TRBJ1-1, with 9 bases matching TRBD1. V shed 1 base, J shed 5 bases, and the junction held 11 bases outside the gene matches. This CDR3 contains 16 residues. Germline V lookup: CDR1 DFQATT, CDR2 SNEGSKA (reference sequence). The CDR3 protein is CSARASYRGLGTEAFF. The CDR3 DNA follows: TGCAGTGCTAGAGCCTCCTACAGGGGGCTGGGGACTGAAGCTTTCTTT.

This clonotype has only a few counts. The rearrangement joins TRBV20-1 to TRBJ2-1; D is ambiguous. V lost 3 bases and J 13 bases, leaving 16 bases between the germline ends. Germline loops: CDR1 DFQATT, CDR2 SNEGSKA (reference sequence). CDR3 length: 12 amino acids. Here the CDR3 reads CSAREEDRRQFF. The CDR3 nucleotides read TGCAGTGCTAGGGAAGAGGACCGCCGCCAGTTCTTC.

There are many counts of this clonotype. The chain links TRBV29-1 to TRBJ2-7, with TRBD2 matching over 12 bases. CDR3 size: 14 residues. CDR1 SQVTM and CDR2 ANQGSEA come from the germline V gene. Trimming removed 6 bases from V and 3 bases from J; junction bases left unmatched: 6. This CDR3 is CSVSSGRDRYEQYF. The CDR3 DNA is TGCAGCGTCTCTAGCGGGAGGGACCGCTACGAGCAGTACTTC.

V is TRBV10-3 and J is TRBJ1-4; 9 bases align to TRBD1. Germline loops: CDR1 ENHRY, CDR2 SYGVKD. After removal of 2 bases from V and 7 bases from J, the junction contained 2 bases not matched to a gene. This CDR3 contains 14 residues. Here the CDR3 reads CAISEDRGSEKLFF. As DNA, the CDR3 is TGTGCCATCAGTGAGGACAGGGGGTCTGAAAAACTGTTTTTT.

The sample holds many counts of this clonotype. One end of the junction is discordant with germline, which a read error may explain. V is TRBV2 and J is TRBJ2-3; TRBD1 or TRBD2 may be the D gene (5 bases each). Germline V gene data show CDR1 as SNHLY and CDR2 as FYNNEI. The CDR3 covers 17 residues. Here the CDR3 reads CASSEGASWGMVDTQYF. In nucleotides, the CDR3 is TGTGCCAGCAGCGAAGGGGCCTCTTGGGGGATGGTAGATACGCAGTATTTT.

This clonotype showed up many times. This sequence joins TRBV5-5 and TRBJ2-5; 10 bases fit TRBD1. Germline CDR1 and CDR2: SGHKS and YYEKEE (reference sequence). V lost 4 bases, J lost 5 bases, and 8 bases stayed unmatched. The CDR3 loop spans 15 amino acids. CDR3 region: CASSPGTGEIETQYF. The CDR3 DNA reads TGTGCCAGCAGCCCCGGGACAGGGGAAATCGAGACCCAGTACTTC.

This clonotype was counted a few times. A much more abundant neighbour one base away suggests this may be a read error. The chain links TRBV11-2 to TRBJ2-1; the D gene is possibly TRBD2 (6 bases). The CDR3 length is 15 residues. In germline, CDR1 is SGHAT, CDR2 FQNNGV. CDR3 nucleotide sequence: TGTGCCAGCAGCTTCCCCTCCGGGAGCAGCAATGAGCAGCTCTTC. Protein product: CASSFPSGSSNEQLF.

This clonotype has ten or more counts. The rearrangement links TRBV6-1 to TRBJ2-7; maybe TRBD2 (6 bases). This CDR3 has 14 residues. Germline CDR1 is MNHNS and CDR2 is SASEGT. Deletions cut 7 bases from V and 1 base from J, with 14 bases between. CDR3 region: CASTGGQGSYEQYF. The CDR3 DNA follows: TGTGCCAGCACCGGAGGGCAGGGTTCCTACGAGCAGTACTTC.

This clonotype appeared a few times. The chain carries TRBV7-2 and TRBJ2-1; the D is unclear. Germline assignment: CDR1 SGHTA and CDR2 FQGNSA. The CDR3 sequence is 13 residues long. Trimming removed 3 bases from V and 9 bases from J, with 12 bases in between. The CDR3 protein is CASSLDSWTEQFF. Written as DNA, the CDR3 is TGTGCCAGCAGCTTGGATTCCTGGACTGAGCAGTTCTTC.